This T cell receptor beta chain was profiled in a study of blood T cell repertoires in COVID-19. Only in-frame clones appear in the TCRdb table, and some are missing; sequencing was by immunoSEQ multiplex PCR. This repertoire shows about 160,000 clones, roughly 88% found once; its top ten account for more than 6.5%. In the case of this clone: The same CDR3 is also encoded by other DNA sequences in this sample.

This TCR was sampled from a woman aged 45-65 years who had recovered from COVID-19. Material for sequencing was PBMCs or T cells enriched from blood (not recorded which).

The CDR3 DNA is TGTGCCAGTAGACCTGACCGGAGCTCCTACAATGAGCAGTTCTTC. Translating gives CASRPDRSSYNEQFF. The rearrangement uses TRBV19 and TRBJ2-1, with D uncertain. Between the trimmed V and J ends, which lost 6 bases and 0 bases, there was a span of 12 bases. CDR1 is LNHDA and CDR2 is SQIVND in the germline V gene (reference sequence). The CDR3 runs to 15 residues.